Presented here are 30 T cell receptor beta chains from one specimen sequenced in a study of CD8+ T cells in alopecia areata. The sample's treatment: oral pan-JAK inhibitor, 5-10 mg twice daily. Extracted from the samples, RNA was reverse transcribed into cDNA to serve as the sequencing template. Data came from immunoSEQ multiplex PCR; TCRdb stores just in-frame clones and leaves some out. The sample gives 200,000 to 250,000 clones, about 64% of which show up once; 4.2% is in the top ten. The specimen was CD4+ T cells sorted from blood, collected at week 4, from a patient treated with tofacitinib. These receptor sequences come from a human donor with alopecia areata.

V and J are TRBV5-1 and TRBJ2-3, with 12 bases matching TRBD2. Germline CDR1 is SGHRS and CDR2 is YFSETQ. This CDR3 has 15 amino acids. Germline trimming cut 1 base from V and 4 bases from J; bases unmatched to any gene: 1. In DNA form, the CDR3 reads TGCGCCAGCAGCTTGACTAGCGGGGGGCCAGATACGCAGTATTTT. Translation: CASSLTSGGPDTQYF.

The chain couples TRBV30 to TRBJ1-6; the D is unclear. V was pared by 1 base and J by 9 bases, with 7 bases between. CDR1 and CDR2 (germline): GTSNPN, SVGIG (reference sequence). CDR3 size: 12 residues. The CDR3 coding sequence is TGTGCCTGGAGTGAGTTAGGTTCACCCCTCCACTTT. Translating gives CAWSELGSPLHF.

J is TRBJ2-3 and V is TRBV7-2; the D call may be TRBD1 or TRBD2 (5 bases each). The CDR3 runs 14 residues. Germline V gene data show CDR1 as SGHTA and CDR2 as FQGNSA. The germline V and J ends were trimmed by 4 bases and 9 bases, with 17 bases remaining between them. The CDR3 protein is CASSSLIGAKTQYF. The CDR3 bases are TGTGCCAGCAGCTCATTGATCGGGGCTAAAACGCAGTATTTT.

This clone was seen a few times. The chain has TRBV19 and TRBJ2-2; D uncertain. The germline CDR1 and CDR2 sequences are LNHDA and SQIVND (reference sequence). Trimming pared 4 bases from V and 10 bases from J, leaving 13 bases between. The CDR3 sequence is 13 residues long. Written as DNA, the CDR3 is TGTGCCAGTAGTAGACACGCTACAGTGGAGCTGTTTTTT. This gives the protein CASSRHATVELFF.

The chain uses TRBV29-1 and TRBJ2-3, with D unresolved. Germline lookup yields CDR1 SQVTM and CDR2 ANQGSEA. The ends were cut back, 5 bases at V and 2 bases at J, with 17 bases in the middle. The CDR3 totals 15 residues. The CDR3 reads CSVKPTRFPTDTQYF. As DNA, the CDR3 is TGCAGCGTTAAGCCGACACGGTTTCCCACAGATACGCAGTATTTT.

V usage is TRBV2 and J usage is TRBJ2-7; unclear D gene. CDR1 is SNHLY, CDR2 FYNNEI, per germline. The V end lost 5 bases, the J end lost 9 bases, and 11 bases lay between the germline ends. The CDR3 has 11 residues. The CDR3 region is CASSFPKGQYF. CDR3 nucleotides: TGTGCCAGCAGTTTTCCAAAGGGGCAGTACTTC. Full variable domain (missing parts from reference TRBV2 and TRBJ2-7): EPEVTQTPSHQVTQMGQEVILRCVPISNHLYFYWYRQILGQKVEFLVSFYNNEISEKSEIFDDQFSVERPDGSNFTLKIRSTKLEDSAMYFCASSFPKGQYFGPGTRLTVT.

The gene calls are TRBV7-2 and TRBJ2-1, with 8 bases lining up with TRBD2. The CDR3 sequence is 15 residues long. Per the germline V gene, CDR1 is SGHTA and CDR2 is FQGNSA. The junction had 10 bases not matched to a gene; V was cut back by 2 bases and J by 10 bases. The CDR3 nucleotides are TGTGCCAGCAGCTTAAGTGTACTAGCGGTGGAAGAGCAGTTCTTC. Protein product: CASSLSVLAVEEQFF.

The chain carries TRBV7-9 and TRBJ2-3, with D tentatively TRBD2 (5 bases). The V gene lost 8 bases and the J gene lost 8 bases, with 14 bases spanning the gap. From germline, CDR1 is SEHNR and CDR2 FQNEAQ (reference sequence). This CDR3 comprises 12 residues. The DNA for the CDR3 is TGTGCCAGCCCCGGGGATCGGGCTACGCAGTATTTT. This codes for CASPGDRATQYF.

V and J are TRBV27 and TRBJ2-2; D is possibly TRBD2 (5 bases). Trimming removed 7 bases at V and 5 bases at J, with 20 bases between. Germline loops: CDR1 MNHEY, CDR2 SMNVEV (reference sequence). The CDR3 loop spans 16 amino acids. CDR3 amino acids: CASIKLGGPRTGELFF. The DNA for the CDR3 is TGTGCCAGCATAAAGCTGGGCGGGCCGAGGACCGGGGAGCTGTTTTTT.

The chain uses TRBV6-6 and TRBJ2-5; 9 bases are a match to TRBD2. There are 14 residues in the CDR3. V lost 5 bases to trimming and J lost 6 bases; unmatched junction nucleotides: 7. Germline values: CDR1 MNHNY, CDR2 SVGAGI (reference sequence). Here the CDR3 reads CASSEPGLAQTQYF. CDR3 in DNA: TGTGCCAGCAGTGAGCCGGGACTAGCACAGACCCAGTACTTC.

V gene TRBV19 combines with J gene TRBJ1-1, with D unresolved. Between the trimmed V and J ends, which lost 6 bases and 7 bases, there was a span of 9 bases. The CDR3 spans 11 residues. CDR1 is LNHDA and CDR2 is SQIVND in the germline V gene (reference sequence). The CDR3: CASRGGFEAFF. CDR3 DNA: TGTGCCAGTAGGGGAGGTTTTGAAGCTTTCTTT.

The chain carries TRBV20-1 and TRBJ1-2; no clear D gene. With 3 bases removed from V and 5 bases from J, the gap between germline ends came to 7 bases. Per germline, CDR1 DFQATT and CDR2 SNEGSKA (reference sequence). The CDR3 contains 11 residues. The CDR3 reads CSASVQYGYTF. The CDR3 nucleotides read TGCAGTGCTAGTGTACAGTATGGCTACACCTTC.

The gene calls are TRBV5-1 and TRBJ2-5, with unresolved D. The V end lost 4 bases, the J end lost 0 bases, and 7 bases lay between the germline ends. Germline lookup yields CDR1 SGHRS and CDR2 YFSETQ. The CDR3 totals 13 residues. The CDR3 sequence is CASSDFYQETQYF. Here the CDR3 DNA reads TGCGCCAGCAGCGACTTCTACCAAGAGACCCAGTACTTC.

The chain is built from TRBV10-3 and TRBJ2-5; TRBD2 might be the D (5 bases). Germline CDR1 ENHRY, CDR2 SYGVKD. The CDR3 spans 13 residues. Trimming cost V 3 bases and J 7 bases, with 12 bases left between them. The CDR3 nucleotides are TGTGCCATCAGTGAATCCGAACGGGGGACCCAGTACTTC. This codes for CAISESERGTQYF.

The rearrangement uses TRBV29-1 and TRBJ1-1, with 10 bases matching TRBD1. The CDR3 is made up of 13 amino acids. J lost 5 bases, V lost 4 bases, and 4 bases had no gene match. Per the germline V gene, CDR1 is SQVTM and CDR2 is ANQGSEA. The CDR3 here is CSVGGQGITEAFF. The CDR3 DNA reads as TGCAGCGTTGGGGGACAGGGGATAACTGAAGCTTTCTTT.

As for this clone: The CDR3 does not close with the conserved phenylalanine or tryptophan, likely indicating a read error. The chain carries TRBV29-1 and TRBJ2-3; D gene ambiguous. This CDR3 is 10 amino acids long. CDR1 is SQVTM, CDR2 ANQGSEA, per germline. V lost 3 bases and J 9 bases, leaving 7 bases between the germline ends. DNA of the CDR3: TGCAGCGTTGAGGGTAACACGCAGTATTCT. Translated: CSVEGNTQYS.

The sample holds one count of this clone. This CDR3 reads CASIPGGADYGYTF. In DNA, the CDR3 is TGTGCCAGCATCCCTGGGGGCGCCGACTATGGCTACACCTTC. The chain carries TRBV6-6 and TRBJ1-2, with a tentative D call TRBD1 (6 bases). CDR1 MNHNY and CDR2 SVGAGI come from the germline V gene (reference sequence). V was pared by 7 bases and J by 3 bases, with 15 bases between. The CDR3 totals 14 residues.

This chain uses TRBV2 with TRBJ1-5; 7 bases are a match to TRBD1. The CDR3 runs to 14 residues. Losses at the gene ends were 5 bases for V and 2 bases for J; bases not matched to a gene: 3. The V gene's germline CDR1 is SNHLY and CDR2 FYNNEI. The CDR3 spells CASSNRGRNQPQHF. The CDR3 nucleotides read TGTGCCAGCAGTAACAGGGGCCGCAATCAGCCCCAGCATTTT.

The chain combines TRBV5-1 with TRBJ2-2, with D unclear. Per the germline V gene, CDR1 is SGHRS and CDR2 is YFSETQ. The CDR3 consists of 15 residues. The V and J ends lost 7 bases and 6 bases respectively, with 19 bases between them. CDR3 nucleotide sequence: TGCGCCAGCCAATCGCCGGCTCTGGGCGCCGGGGAGCTGTTTTTT. This translates into CASQSPALGAGELFF.

V and J are TRBV5-1 and TRBJ2-5; tentatively, D is TRBD1 or TRBD2 (5 bases each). Germline V gives CDR1 SGHRS, CDR2 YFSETQ. V was clipped by 5 bases and J by 10 bases, with 21 bases between them. The CDR3 consists of 14 residues. The CDR3: CASSQFAGTSGQYF. CDR3 DNA sequence: TGCGCCAGCAGTCAATTCGCCGGGACCTCCGGCCAGTACTTC.

The V call is TRBV19, the J call TRBJ1-1; D is perhaps TRBD1 (5 bases). The V gene's germline CDR1 is LNHDA and CDR2 SQIVND (reference sequence). The CDR3 totals 13 residues. V gave up 7 bases and J gave up 0 bases, with 9 bases separating them. The CDR3: CASNTGLNTEAFF. CDR3 in DNA: TGTGCCAGTAATACAGGATTGAACACTGAAGCTTTCTTT.

The V call is TRBV30, the J call TRBJ1-1; D is ambiguous. Germline lookup yields CDR1 GTSNPN and CDR2 SVGIG (reference sequence). V was cut by 3 bases and J by 0 bases, with 8 bases left in between. This CDR3 spans 13 amino acids. CDR3 in amino acids: CAWSRSLNTEAFF. The CDR3, as DNA: TGTGCCTGGAGCAGGTCCTTGAACACTGAAGCTTTCTTT. The whole variable domain, remainder taken from reference TRBV30 and TRBJ1-1, is SQTIHQWPATLVQPVGSPLSLECTVEGTSNPNLYWYRQAAGRGLQLLFYSVGIGQISSEVPQNLSASRPQDRQFILSSKKLLLSDSGFYLCAWSRSLNTEAFFGQGTRLTVV.

This clone was counted a few times. The chain carries TRBV7-2 and TRBJ2-5, with 9 positions matching TRBD1. From germline, CDR1 is SGHTA and CDR2 FQGNSA. CDR3 length: 14 residues. With V trimmed by 6 bases and J by 5 bases, 7 bases remained unmatched. CDR3 sequence (DNA): TGTGCCAGCAGTCTCACAGGGGGCTCGGAGACCCAGTACTTC. This sequence encodes CASSLTGGSETQYF.

The chain couples TRBV29-1 to TRBJ1-2; D ambiguous. The CDR3 contains 13 residues. Germline V CDR1 and CDR2: SQVTM, ANQGSEA. V lost 6 bases to trimming and J lost 7 bases, with 18 bases between them. For the CDR3, the DNA is TGCAGCGTCAAAAACCTTAAATCGGGTGGCTACACCTTC. Its protein product is CSVKNLKSGGYTF.

The chain recombines TRBV7-9 with TRBJ2-6; D might be TRBD1 (5 bases). CDR1 is SEHNR and CDR2 is FQNEAQ in the germline V gene (reference sequence). The CDR3 is 17 residues long. V was clipped by 3 bases and J by 0 bases, with 12 bases between them. The CDR3: CASSFEQALSGANVLTF. In DNA form, the CDR3 reads TGTGCCAGCAGCTTCGAACAGGCCCTCTCTGGGGCCAACGTCCTGACTTTC.

The chain combines TRBV30 with TRBJ2-1; D might be TRBD2 (5 bases). This CDR3 comprises 15 residues. V gave up 1 base and J gave up 4 bases, with 14 bases separating them. Germline V gene sequence: CDR1 GTSNPN, CDR2 SVGIG (reference sequence). Here the CDR3 DNA reads TGTGCCTGGAGTGGCTCCCGAGGGCGTTACAATGAGCAGTTCTTC. This encodes CAWSGSRGRYNEQFF. The whole variable domain, remainder taken from reference TRBV30 and TRBJ2-1, is SQTIHQWPATLVQPVGSPLSLECTVEGTSNPNLYWYRQAAGRGLQLLFYSVGIGQISSEVPQNLSASRPQDRQFILSSKKLLLSDSGFYLCAWSGSRGRYNEQFFGPGTRLTVL.

The genes are TRBV29-1 and TRBJ2-7; TRBD1 matches 9 bases. The CDR3 is 11 amino acids. CDR1 and CDR2 (germline): SQVTM, ANQGSEA. V was clipped by 6 bases and J by 7 bases; unmatched bases: 4. CDR3 in amino acids: CSVGQGGEQYF. CDR3 in DNA: TGCAGCGTGGGACAGGGTGGAGAGCAGTACTTC.

The chain uses TRBV30 and TRBJ1-2; 7 bases line up with TRBD1. Germline V CDR1 and CDR2: GTSNPN, SVGIG (reference sequence). The CDR3 runs 14 residues. The V segment lost 2 bases and the J segment 2 bases; nucleotides outside the gene matches: 5. CDR3 amino acids: CAWSRRGDNYGYTF. DNA of the CDR3: TGTGCCTGGAGTCGCAGGGGGGACAACTATGGCTACACCTTC.

CDR3 amino acids: CASRLDPGVTEAFF. As DNA, the CDR3 is TGTGCCAGTAGGCTGGACCCGGGGGTCACTGAAGCTTTCTTT. The chain carries TRBV19 and TRBJ1-1; D is perhaps TRBD1 (5 bases). The CDR3 covers 14 residues. V was shortened by 6 bases and J by 4 bases, with 15 bases between the two germline ends. CDR1 and CDR2 (germline): LNHDA, SQIVND (reference sequence).

This clone showed up just once. At the DNA level, this CDR3 is encoded by other sequences in the same sample as well. The CDR3 coding sequence is TGCAGCGTGGGGACAGCTGAAGCTTTCTTT. It codes for CSVGTAEAFF. V is TRBV29-1 and J is TRBJ1-1; 7 nucleotides match TRBD1. The germline V gene has CDR1 SQVTM and CDR2 ANQGSEA. V trimming: 6 bases; J trimming: 6 bases; junction bases outside the gene matches: 1. The CDR3 consists of 10 residues.